This T cell receptor (beta chain) is from a study of shared clonotypes between healthy human individuals. Overall study context: CD4 naive and CD4 memory each took three plates per donor, while CD8 naive took two and CD8 memory one. Whole-study findings and limits: The study found lower generation probabilities in non-shared clonotypes than in those shared by all four donors. Between four donors, naive CD4 clonotypes were shared at a level of approximately 5%.

Here immunoSEQ multiplex PCR was the method, and the copy in TCRdb shows in-frame clones only, minus some. The sample lists a few million clones, approximately 94% occurring once. Donation came from healthy HIV-negative adults that had no recent acute infections or vaccinations. Remarks on this clone: Its antigen is as yet unknown.

The CDR3 consists of 22 residues. The V segment lost 6 bases and the J segment 0 bases; nucleotides outside the gene matches: 26. In germline, CDR1 is MNHEY, CDR2 SMNVEV (reference sequence). The chain is built from TRBV27 and TRBJ2-4; 7 positions agree with TRBD2. The TCR was taken from a man aged 18 to 29 in good health. The source material was naive CD4+ T cells sorted from blood. Subset of the sample: CD45RA+ positively selected. CDR3 nucleotides: TGTGCCAGCAGCTCCCCCGATCAGCTAGCGGATCACTCCTACCTAGCCAAAAACATTCAGTACTTC. This gives the protein CASSSPDQLADHSYLAKNIQYF.